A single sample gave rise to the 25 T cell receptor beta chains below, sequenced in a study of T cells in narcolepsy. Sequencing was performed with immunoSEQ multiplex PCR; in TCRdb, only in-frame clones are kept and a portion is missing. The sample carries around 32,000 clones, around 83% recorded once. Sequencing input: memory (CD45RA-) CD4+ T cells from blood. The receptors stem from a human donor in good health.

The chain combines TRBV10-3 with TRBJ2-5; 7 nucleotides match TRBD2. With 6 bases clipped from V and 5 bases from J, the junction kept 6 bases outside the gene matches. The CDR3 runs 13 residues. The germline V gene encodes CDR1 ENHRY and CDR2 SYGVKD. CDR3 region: CAISIGTTETQYF. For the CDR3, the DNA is TGTGCCATCAGCATAGGGACTACGGAGACCCAGTACTTC.

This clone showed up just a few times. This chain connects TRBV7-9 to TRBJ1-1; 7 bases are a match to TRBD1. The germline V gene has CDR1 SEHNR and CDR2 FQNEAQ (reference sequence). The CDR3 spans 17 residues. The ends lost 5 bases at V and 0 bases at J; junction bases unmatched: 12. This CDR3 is CASSLKGAGDMNTEAFF. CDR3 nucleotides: TGTGCCAGCAGCCTCAAGGGGGCGGGGGATATGAACACTGAAGCTTTCTTT.

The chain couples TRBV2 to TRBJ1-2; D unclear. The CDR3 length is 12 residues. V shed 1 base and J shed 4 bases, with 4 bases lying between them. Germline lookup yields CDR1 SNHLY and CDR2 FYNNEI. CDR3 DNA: TGTGCCAGCAGTGAAGGAATCTATGGCTACACCTTC. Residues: CASSEGIYGYTF.

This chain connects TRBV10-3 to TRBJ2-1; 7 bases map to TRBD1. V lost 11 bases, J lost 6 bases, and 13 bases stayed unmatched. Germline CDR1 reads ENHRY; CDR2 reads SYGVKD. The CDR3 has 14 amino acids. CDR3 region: CASLRGQSGNEQFF. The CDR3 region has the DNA TGTGCCTCCTTGAGGGGGCAAAGTGGCAATGAGCAGTTCTTC.

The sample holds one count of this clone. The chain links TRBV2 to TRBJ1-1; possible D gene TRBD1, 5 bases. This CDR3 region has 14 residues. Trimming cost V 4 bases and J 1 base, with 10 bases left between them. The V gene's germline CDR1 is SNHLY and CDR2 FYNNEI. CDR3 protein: CASSVRGPNTEAFF. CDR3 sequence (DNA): TGTGCCAGCAGTGTAAGGGGCCCGAACACTGAAGCTTTCTTT.

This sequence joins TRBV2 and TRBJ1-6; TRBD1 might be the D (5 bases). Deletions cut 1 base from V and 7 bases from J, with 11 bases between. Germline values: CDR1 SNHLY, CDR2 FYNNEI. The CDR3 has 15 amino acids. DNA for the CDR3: TGTGCCAGCAGTGAAGTAGGCAGGGCAAATTCACCCCTCCACTTT. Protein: CASSEVGRANSPLHF. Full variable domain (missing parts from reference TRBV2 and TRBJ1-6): EPEVTQTPSHQVTQMGQEVILRCVPISNHLYFYWYRQILGQKVEFLVSFYNNEISEKSEIFDDQFSVERPDGSNFTLKIRSTKLEDSAMYFCASSEVGRANSPLHFGNGTRLTVT.

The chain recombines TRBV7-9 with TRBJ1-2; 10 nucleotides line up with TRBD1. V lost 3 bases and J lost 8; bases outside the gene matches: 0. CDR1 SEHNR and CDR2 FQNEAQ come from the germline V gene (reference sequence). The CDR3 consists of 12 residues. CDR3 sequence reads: CASSLTGGGYTF. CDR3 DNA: TGTGCCAGCAGCTTGACAGGGGGCGGCTACACCTTC.

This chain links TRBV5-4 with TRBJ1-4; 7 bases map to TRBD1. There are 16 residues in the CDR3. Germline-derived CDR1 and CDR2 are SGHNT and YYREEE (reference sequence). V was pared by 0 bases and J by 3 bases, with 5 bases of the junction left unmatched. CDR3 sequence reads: CASSLGGGGSNEKLFF. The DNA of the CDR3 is TGTGCCAGCAGCTTGGGAGGGGGCGGGTCTAATGAAAAACTGTTTTTT.

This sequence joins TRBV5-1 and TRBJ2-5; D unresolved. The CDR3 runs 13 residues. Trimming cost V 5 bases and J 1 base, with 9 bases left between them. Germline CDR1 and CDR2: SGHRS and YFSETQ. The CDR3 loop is CASSSLVQETQYF. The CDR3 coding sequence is TGCGCCAGCAGTTCCCTAGTCCAAGAGACCCAGTACTTC.

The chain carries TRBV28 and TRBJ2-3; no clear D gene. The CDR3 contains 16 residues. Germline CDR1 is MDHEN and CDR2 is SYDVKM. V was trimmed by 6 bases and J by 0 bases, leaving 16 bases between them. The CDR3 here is CASSTPIKASTDTQYF. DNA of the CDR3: TGTGCCAGCAGCACCCCCATCAAGGCCAGCACAGATACGCAGTATTTT.

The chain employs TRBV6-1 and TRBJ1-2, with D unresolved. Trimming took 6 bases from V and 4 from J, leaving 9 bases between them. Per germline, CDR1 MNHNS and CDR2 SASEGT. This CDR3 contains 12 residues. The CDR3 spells CASRSTSYGYTF. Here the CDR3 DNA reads TGTGCCAGCAGAAGTACCTCCTATGGCTACACCTTC.

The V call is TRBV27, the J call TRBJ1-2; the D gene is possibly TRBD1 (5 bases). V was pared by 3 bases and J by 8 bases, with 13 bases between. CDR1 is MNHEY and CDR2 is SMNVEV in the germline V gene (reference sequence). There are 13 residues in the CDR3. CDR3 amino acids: CASSLGDRYGYTF. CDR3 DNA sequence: TGTGCCAGCAGTTTGGGGGACCGTTACGGCTACACCTTC.

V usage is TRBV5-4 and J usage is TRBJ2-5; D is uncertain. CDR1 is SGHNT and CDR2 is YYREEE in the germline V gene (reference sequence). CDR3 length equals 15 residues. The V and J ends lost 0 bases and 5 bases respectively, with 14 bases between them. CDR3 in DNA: TGTGCCAGCAGCTTGGGTTTTGGGGTCGCGGAGACCCAGTACTTC. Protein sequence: CASSLGFGVAETQYF.

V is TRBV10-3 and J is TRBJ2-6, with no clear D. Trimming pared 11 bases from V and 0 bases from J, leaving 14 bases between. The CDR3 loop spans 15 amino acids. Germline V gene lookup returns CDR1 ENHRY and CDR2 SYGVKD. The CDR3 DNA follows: TGTGCCGCCGGATTCCTAATCTCTGGGGCCAACGTCCTGACTTTC. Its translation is CAAGFLISGANVLTF.

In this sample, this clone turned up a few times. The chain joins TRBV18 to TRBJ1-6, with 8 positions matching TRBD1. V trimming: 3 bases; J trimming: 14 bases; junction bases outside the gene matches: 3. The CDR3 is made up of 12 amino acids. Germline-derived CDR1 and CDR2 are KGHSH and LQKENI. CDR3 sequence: CASSPAGGTLHF. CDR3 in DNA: TGTGCCAGCTCACCGGCAGGGGGCACCCTCCACTTT. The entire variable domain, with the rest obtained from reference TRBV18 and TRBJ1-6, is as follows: NAGVMQNPRHLVRRRGQEARLRCSPMKGHSHVYWYRQLPEEGLKFMVYLQKENIIDESGMPKERFSAEFPKEGPSILRIQQVVRGDSAAYFCASSPAGGTLHFGNGTRLTVT.

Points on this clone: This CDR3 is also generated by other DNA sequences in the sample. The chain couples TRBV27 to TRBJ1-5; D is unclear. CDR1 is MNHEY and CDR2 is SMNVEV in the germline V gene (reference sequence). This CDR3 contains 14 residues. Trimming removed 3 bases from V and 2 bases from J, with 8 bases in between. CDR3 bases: TGTGCCAGCAGTTTGTTATGGGGCAATCAGCCCCAGCATTTT. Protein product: CASSLLWGNQPQHF.

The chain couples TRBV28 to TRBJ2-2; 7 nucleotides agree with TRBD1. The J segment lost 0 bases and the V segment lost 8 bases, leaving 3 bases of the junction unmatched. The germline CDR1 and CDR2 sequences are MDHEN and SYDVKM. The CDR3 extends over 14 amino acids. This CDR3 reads CASQGQSNTGELFF. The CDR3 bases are TGTGCCAGCCAGGGACAGTCGAACACCGGGGAGCTGTTTTTT.

The CDR3 region is CASSYSEAGNTIYF. CDR3 DNA sequence: TGTGCCAGCAGTTACTCGGAAGCTGGAAACACCATATATTTT. The rearrangement uses TRBV6-6 and TRBJ1-3, with unresolved D. V was trimmed by 0 bases and J by 2 bases, leaving 5 bases between them. Germline CDR1 reads MNHNY; CDR2 reads SVGAGI (reference sequence). CDR3 size: 14 residues.

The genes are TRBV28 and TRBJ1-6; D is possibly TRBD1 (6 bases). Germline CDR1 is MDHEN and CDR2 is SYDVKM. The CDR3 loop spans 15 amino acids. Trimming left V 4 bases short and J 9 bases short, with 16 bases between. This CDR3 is CASSSHRVGISPLHF. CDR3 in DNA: TGTGCCAGCAGTTCTCACAGGGTGGGGATTTCACCCCTCCACTTT.

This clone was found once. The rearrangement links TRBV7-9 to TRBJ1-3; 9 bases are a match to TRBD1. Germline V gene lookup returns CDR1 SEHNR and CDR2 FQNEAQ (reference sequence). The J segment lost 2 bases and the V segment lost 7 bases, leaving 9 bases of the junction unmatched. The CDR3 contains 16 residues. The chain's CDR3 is CASNSPNRGPGNTIYF. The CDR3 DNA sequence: TGTGCCAGCAACAGTCCAAACAGGGGGCCTGGAAACACCATATATTTT.

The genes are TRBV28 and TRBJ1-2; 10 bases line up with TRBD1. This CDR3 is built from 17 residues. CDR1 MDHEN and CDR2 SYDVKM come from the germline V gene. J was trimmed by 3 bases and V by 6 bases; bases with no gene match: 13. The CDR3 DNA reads TGTGCCAGCAGCACAACCCCGGGACAGGGGTTCCACTATGGCTACACCTTC. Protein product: CASSTTPGQGFHYGYTF.

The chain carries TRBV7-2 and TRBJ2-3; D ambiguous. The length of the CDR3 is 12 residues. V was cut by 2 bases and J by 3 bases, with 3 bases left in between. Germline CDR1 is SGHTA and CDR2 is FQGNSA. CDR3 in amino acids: CASSLLTDTQYF. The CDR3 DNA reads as TGTGCCAGCAGCTTACTTACAGATACGCAGTATTTT.

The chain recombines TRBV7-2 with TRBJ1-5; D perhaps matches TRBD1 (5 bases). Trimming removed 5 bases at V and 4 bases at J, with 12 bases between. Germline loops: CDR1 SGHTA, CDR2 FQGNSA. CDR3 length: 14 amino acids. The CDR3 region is CASSPMGVNQPQHF. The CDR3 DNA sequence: TGTGCCAGCAGCCCCATGGGGGTAAATCAGCCCCAGCATTTT.

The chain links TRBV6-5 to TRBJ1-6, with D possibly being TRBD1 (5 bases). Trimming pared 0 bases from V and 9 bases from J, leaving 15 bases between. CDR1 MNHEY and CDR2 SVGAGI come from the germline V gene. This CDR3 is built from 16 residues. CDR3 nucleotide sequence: TGTGCCAGCAGTTACTCTCCGCAGGGTCGGCCTTCACCCCTCCACTTT. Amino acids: CASSYSPQGRPSPLHF.

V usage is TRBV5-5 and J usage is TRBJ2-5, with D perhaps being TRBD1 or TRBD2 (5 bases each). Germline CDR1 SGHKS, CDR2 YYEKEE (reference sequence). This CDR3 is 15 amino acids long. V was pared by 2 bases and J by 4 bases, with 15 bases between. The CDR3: CASSFPGRGPETQYF. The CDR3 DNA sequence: TGTGCCAGCAGCTTTCCGGGACGAGGACCAGAGACCCAGTACTTC.